This T cell receptor beta chain was recovered during a study of blood T cell repertoires in COVID-19. At the level of the study: PBMCs, B-cell-depleted T cells, or T cells were the source of the cDNA or gDNA that made up the material.

Germline loops: CDR1 LNHDA, CDR2 SQIVND (reference sequence). This CDR3 is built from 17 residues. V lost 1 base to trimming and J lost 2 bases; unmatched junction nucleotides: 6. Enrollment of patients from Seattle took place during active infection, with longitudinal follow-up. In the source study's methods: For nucleated cells, counts were estimated from reference gene primer amplification. Clones were sequenced by immunoSEQ multiplex PCR, and TCRdb holds only the in-frame ones, with some missing. D and trimming were read from the DNA, whereas the V and J calls and clone size are those reported in that table. Altogether some 160,000 clones are present, about 87% being singletons, with the ten largest covering about 9.3%.

The source is a woman aged 70-85 years with COVID-19, enrolled during active disease. The specimen sequenced was peripheral blood. The genes are TRBV19 and TRBJ2-2; 8 nucleotides agree with TRBD1. CDR3 residues: CASSIGSGQGNTGELFF. The CDR3 DNA is TGTGCCAGTAGTATAGGGTCCGGACAGGGCAACACCGGGGAGCTGTTTTTT.